The clone carrying this T cell receptor (beta chain) occurred once. From germline, CDR1 is WNHNN and CDR2 SYGVQD (reference sequence). V was clipped by 1 base and J by 0 bases, with 11 bases between them. The CDR3 consists of 16 residues. This specimen belongs to a study of control samples from healthy donors and cancer patients. TCRdb's table, derived via immunoSEQ multiplex PCR, lists solely in-frame clones and lacks some. The sample has some 82,000 clones, 70% to 90% seen once. This TCR was recovered from a man aged 50 or older in good health. Material: blood. The chain couples TRBV10-1 to TRBJ2-3, with D possibly matching TRBD2 (5 bases). CDR3 protein: CASSELAGTSTDTQYF. The CDR3 DNA sequence: TGCGCCAGCAGTGAGTTGGCGGGTACTAGCACAGATACGCAGTATTTT.